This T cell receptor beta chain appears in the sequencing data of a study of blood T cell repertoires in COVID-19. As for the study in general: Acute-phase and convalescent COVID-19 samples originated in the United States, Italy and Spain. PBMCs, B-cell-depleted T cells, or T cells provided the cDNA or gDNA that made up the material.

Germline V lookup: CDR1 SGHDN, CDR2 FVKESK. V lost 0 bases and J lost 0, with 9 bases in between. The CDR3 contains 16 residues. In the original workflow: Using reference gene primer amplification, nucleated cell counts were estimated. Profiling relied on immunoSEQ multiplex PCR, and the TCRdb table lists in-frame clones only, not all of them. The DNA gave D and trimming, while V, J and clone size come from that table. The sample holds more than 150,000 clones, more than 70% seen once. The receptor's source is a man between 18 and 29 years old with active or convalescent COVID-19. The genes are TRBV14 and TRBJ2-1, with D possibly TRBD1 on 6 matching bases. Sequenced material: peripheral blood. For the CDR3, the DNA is TGTGCCAGCAGCCAAGAACAGGGCGCCTCCTACAATGAGCAGTTCTTC. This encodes CASSQEQGASYNEQFF.